This TCR beta chain was recorded in a study of T cells after yellow fever vaccination. Study details: When fractions had low cell numbers, they were prepared with SMART-Seq v4 Ultra Low Input. Study findings and constraints: Boosting was followed by the reappearance of most primary-vaccination clones (just under 97% CD4, 85% to 90% CD8). Contamination of FACS-sorted repertoires by abundant clonotypes from the bulk population could occur.

The study made its TCR cDNA through 5'RACE template switching. That step introduced a universal primer site along with UMIs. TCRdb reprocessed the 5' RACE reads with MiXCR, giving one entry per CDR3 protein. This table has some 120,000 distinct CDR3 sequences, approximately 9% appearing once. With regard to this clonotype: What it recognizes is unknown.

This CDR3 region has 13 residues. The V end was cut by 1 base, the J end by 4 bases, with 9 bases between. Germline CDR1 SQVTM, CDR2 ANQGSEA. The V and J genes are TRBV29-1 and TRBJ2-3, with D perhaps assigned TRBD1 or TRBD2 (6 bases each). The origin of this receptor is a man aged 18 to 29 who received the YFV17D yellow fever vaccine. This specimen consisted of CD8+ T cells sorted from PBMCs, obtained on the day of the yellow fever booster vaccination. In nucleotides, the CDR3 is TGCAGCGTTGAAGGGGGGGCCGCAGATACGCAGTATTTT. It specifies CSVEGGAADTQYF.